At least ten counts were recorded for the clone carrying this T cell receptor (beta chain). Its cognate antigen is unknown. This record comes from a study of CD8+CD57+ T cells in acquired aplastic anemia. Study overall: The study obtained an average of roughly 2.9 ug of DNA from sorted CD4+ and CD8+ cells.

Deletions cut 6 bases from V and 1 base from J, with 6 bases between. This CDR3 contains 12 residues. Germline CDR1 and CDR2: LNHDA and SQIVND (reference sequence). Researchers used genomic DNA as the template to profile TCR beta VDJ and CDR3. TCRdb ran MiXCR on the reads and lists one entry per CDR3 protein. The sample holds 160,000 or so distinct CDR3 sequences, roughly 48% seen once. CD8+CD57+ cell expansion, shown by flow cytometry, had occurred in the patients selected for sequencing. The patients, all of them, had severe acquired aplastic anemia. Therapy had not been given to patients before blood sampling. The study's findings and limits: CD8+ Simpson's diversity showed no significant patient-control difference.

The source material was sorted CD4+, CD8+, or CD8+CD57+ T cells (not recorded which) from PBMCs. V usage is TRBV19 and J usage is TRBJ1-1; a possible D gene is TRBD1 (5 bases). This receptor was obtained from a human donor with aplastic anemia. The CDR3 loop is CASSTGNTEAFF. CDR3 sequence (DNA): TGTGCCAGTAGCACAGGGAACACTGAAGCTTTCTTT.